This T cell receptor beta chain was identified during a study of Graves' ophthalmopathy and Graves' hyperthyroidism. Study context: Peripheral blood sampling preceded any treatment and occurred at initial diagnosis. Findings and limits, study-wide: Blood also held most thyroid clonotypes expanded above 0.001 frequency.

Transcripts of RNA were the source for amplifying TCR beta CDR3 regions. RT-PCR in the first round used HTBI primers; a second-round multiplex PCR followed. TCRdb reprocessed the multiplex PCR reads via MiXCR and lists one record per CDR3 protein. The sample yields about half a million distinct CDR3 sequences, 13% to 15% seen once. The PBMCs originated from less than 13 ml of fresh peripheral blood. This CDR3 comprises 15 residues. V dropped 5 bases and J dropped 0; count of bases not matched to a gene: 1. This clonotype was recorded at least ten times. Its matching antigen is unknown. This chain uses TRBV12-3 or TRBV12-4 with TRBJ2-2; TRBD2 matches at 9 bases. Sample: blood. The source is a woman in her 30s with Graves' ophthalmopathy. The CDR3, as DNA: TGTGCCAGCAGTGCTAGCGGGGCGAACACCGGGGAGCTGTTTTTT. It encodes CASSASGANTGELFF.